What follows describes a single TCR beta chain. This sample is part of a study of blood T cell repertoires in COVID-19. Study-level information: Samples came from the United States, Italy and Spain, spanning acute and convalescent COVID-19. PBMCs, B-cell-depleted T cells, or T cells provided the cDNA or gDNA that made up the material.

There are 13 residues in the CDR3. Per germline, CDR1 MDHEN and CDR2 SYDVKM. The V end was cut by 6 bases, the J end by 3 bases, with 12 bases between. As handled by the study authors: From reference gene primer amplification, estimates of nucleated cell counts were derived. Sequencing used immunoSEQ multiplex PCR; TCRdb keeps in-frame clones, though not all of them. That table supplies the V and J calls and clone size; D and trimming were determined from the DNA. In the table there are more than 110,000 clones, 70% to 90% of which are singletons. This rearrangement joins TRBV28 to TRBJ2-7, with D possibly being TRBD2 (7 bases). The sequenced sample consisted of peripheral blood. The TCR originated in a human donor in a cohort sampled during active COVID-19. CDR3 nucleotide sequence: TGTGCCAGCAGACAGGGAGGGGGCTACGAGCAGTACTTC. Protein product: CASRQGGGYEQYF.